The entry that follows covers one TCR beta chain sequence. The source of the sample is a study of blood T cell repertoires in COVID-19. Participant ages covered roughly 18 to 89 years across 20 to 30 US areas. Self-reported history from a screening survey and questionnaire set each donor's cohort. Within 2 weeks before study entry, exposed participants met a COVID-19 case. The CDR3 covers 15 residues. V gave up 5 bases and J gave up 6 bases; unmatched junction bases: 13. The germline gives CDR1 GTSNPN, CDR2 SVGIG (reference sequence). In the source study's methods: Quantification of nucleated cells was approximated via reference gene primer amplification. Method: immunoSEQ multiplex PCR; TCRdb's copy keeps in-frame clones and lacks some. The V and J calls and the clone size are those of that table, but D and trimming were determined from the DNA. In the table there are more than 200,000 clones, over 75% of which are singletons.

This chain connects TRBV30 to TRBJ2-7, with 10 bases identical to TRBD2. Sequenced input: PBMCs or T cells enriched from blood (not recorded which). The clonotype originates from a woman aged 30 to 39 who had been exposed to COVID-19. CDR3 amino acids: CAWDPSSGSNREQYF. Here the CDR3 DNA reads TGTGCCTGGGACCCTTCTAGCGGGAGTAACCGCGAGCAGTACTTC.